The T cell receptor beta chain described here comes from a study of cytomegalovirus exposure and HLA in healthy donors. V lost 6 bases, J lost 5 bases, and 8 bases stayed unmatched. This CDR3 is built from 15 residues. Germline CDR1 and CDR2: MGHRA and YSYEKL. The PCR ran on 60 Vbeta and 13 Jbeta primers. The repertoire was sequenced with immunoSEQ multiplex PCR; TCRdb's copy has only in-frame clones and lacks some. Of roughly 200,000 clones in the sample, 70% to 90% were seen once. The specimen was PBMCs. The clonotype originates from a woman under 40 in good health and CMV-seronegative. The J gene is TRBJ2-5, the V gene TRBV4-1, with 11 bases aligning to TRBD2. Here the CDR3 DNA reads TGCGCCAGCAGTACCGATAGCGGGAGGGTGGAGACCCAGTACTTC. Translated, it gives CASSTDSGRVETQYF.